The T cell receptor beta chain under discussion was sequenced for a study of T cell repertoires in cytomegalovirus infection. Turning to the study itself: CMV infection and matching HLA type were both indicated by public TCR beta signatures.

TCRdb reanalysed the reads using MiXCR and keeps one entry per CDR3 protein. This table holds around 290,000 distinct CDR3 sequences, roughly 26% found once. This CDR3 has 16 residues. Germline V gene lookup returns CDR1 MGHRA and CDR2 YSYEKL. Trimming shortened V by 2 bases and J by 2 bases, and 13 bases separated the two germline ends. With respect to this clonotype: Its antigen is unidentified.

Study results and caveats: Pooled public TCR beta family frequency picked out CMV carriers with the relevant HLA. Within the response measured ex vivo, HLA-C-restricted CMV-specific TCR beta clonotypes were dominant.

The sequenced material came from PBMCs. The TCR was taken from a human donor in good health (CMV status not recorded). Some clones in this sample may be carry-over from other donors' samples. The rearrangement uses TRBV4-1 and TRBJ1-5, with a weak D call TRBD1 (5 bases). The chain's CDR3 is CASSQTPGRGNQPQHF. In nucleotides, the CDR3 is TGCGCCAGCAGCCAAACTCCAGGGAGGGGCAATCAGCCCCAGCATTTT.